Below are 21 T cell receptor beta chains sequenced from a single sample in a study of T cell responses to AZD1222 COVID-19 vaccine. Libraries were prepared by immunoSEQ multiplex PCR; TCRdb keeps only in-frame clonotypes and omits some of them. The sample has some 160,000 clones, about nine tenths seen once. Specimen: peripheral blood, collected on day 0 of AZD1222 vaccination. These receptors were taken from an adult in good health.

The chain couples TRBV6-2 or TRBV6-3 to TRBJ2-5, with D perhaps matching TRBD2 (7 bases). Trimming cost V 2 bases and J 3 bases, with 13 bases left between them. Per the germline V gene, CDR1 is MNHEY and CDR2 is SVGEGT. This CDR3 has 15 amino acids. This CDR3 is CASSYDKGGKETQYF. The CDR3 DNA reads TGTGCCAGCAGTTACGATAAGGGGGGGAAAGAGACCCAGTACTTC.

About this clone: Other DNA sequences in this sample translate to the same CDR3. V usage is TRBV27 and J usage is TRBJ1-5, with no clear D. Trimming stripped 4 bases from V and 4 bases from J, with 8 bases between. The CDR3 spans 13 residues. Germline CDR1 reads MNHEY; CDR2 reads SMNVEV (reference sequence). CDR3 nucleotides: TGTGCCAGCAGTTGGTCGGCGAATCAGCCCCAGCATTTT. The encoded protein is CASSWSANQPQHF.

This CDR3 is CASSLTLNYGYTF. In DNA form, the CDR3 reads TGTGCCAGCAGTCTGACACTGAACTATGGCTACACCTTC. The chain recombines TRBV5-4 with TRBJ1-2; D unclear. The CDR3 has 13 amino acids. The germline gives CDR1 SGHNT, CDR2 YYREEE (reference sequence). The V end lost 5 bases, the J end lost 2 bases, and 10 bases lay between the germline ends.

The V gene is TRBV19, the J gene TRBJ1-2; 9 nucleotides match TRBD1. This CDR3 has 12 residues. V dropped 4 bases and J dropped 8; count of bases not matched to a gene: 2. Germline V gene data show CDR1 as LNHDA and CDR2 as SQIVND (reference sequence). For the CDR3, the DNA is TGTGCCAGTAGTAGGGGGACAGGGGGCTACACCTTC. Translation gives CASSRGTGGYTF.

The rearrangement links TRBV11-2 to TRBJ2-7; D might be TRBD1 (5 bases). The CDR3 consists of 13 residues. The germline CDR1 and CDR2 sequences are SGHAT and FQNNGV. V lost 6 bases, J lost 3 bases, and 12 bases lay in between. This chain's CDR3 is CASSRQGFYEQYF. The CDR3 DNA reads TGTGCCAGCAGTCGGCAGGGATTCTACGAGCAGTACTTC.

This chain uses TRBV27 with TRBJ2-1, with D perhaps matching TRBD2 (5 bases). Per the germline V gene, CDR1 is MNHEY and CDR2 is SMNVEV (reference sequence). V lost 1 base to trimming and J lost 1 base, with 11 bases between them. The CDR3 has 16 amino acids. Here the CDR3 DNA reads TGTGCCAGCAGTTTATTGCGCGGGCTATCCTACAATGAGCAGTTCTTC. Its protein product is CASSLLRGLSYNEQFF.

This chain connects TRBV5-4 to TRBJ1-1; weak D call: TRBD1 (5 bases). Germline CDR1 SGHNT, CDR2 YYREEE (reference sequence). This CDR3 region has 13 residues. Trimming shortened V by 0 bases and J by 8 bases, and 11 bases separated the two germline ends. CDR3 sequence (DNA): TGTGCCAGCAGCTTGGCGGGGGGAGGGGAAGCTTTCTTT. Translating gives CASSLAGGGEAFF. Full variable domain (remainder filled in from reference TRBV5-4 and TRBJ1-1): ETGVTQSPTHLIKTRGQQVTLRCSSQSGHNTVSWYQQALGQGPQFIFQYYREEENGRGNFPPRFSGLQFPNYSSELNVNALELDDSALYLCASSLAGGGEAFFGQGTRLTVV.

V is TRBV3-1 (or the pseudogene TRBV3-2) and J is TRBJ2-1, with 7 positions matching TRBD2. Germline CDR1 and CDR2: LGHDT and YNNKEL (reference sequence). J was trimmed by 8 bases and V by 0 bases; bases with no gene match: 10. The CDR3 covers 16 residues. CDR3 sequence (DNA): TGTGCCAGCAGCCAAGATATACCTAGCGGCGGCCATGAGCAGTTCTTC. This gives the protein CASSQDIPSGGHEQFF.

V gene TRBV6-5 combines with J gene TRBJ1-2, with D tentatively TRBD1 (5 bases). The CDR3 has 15 amino acids. Germline CDR1 MNHEY, CDR2 SVGAGI. The V end was cut by 6 bases, the J end by 7 bases, with 21 bases between. CDR3 nucleotides: TGTGCCAGCAGAACAGACGGAGGGGTTTCAGGTGGCTACACCTTC. Translating it yields CASRTDGGVSGGYTF.

V is TRBV28 and J is TRBJ1-6, with 7 bases lining up with TRBD1. V lost 6 bases, J lost 9 bases, and 8 bases stayed unmatched. This CDR3 spans 14 amino acids. Germline CDR1 reads MDHEN; CDR2 reads SYDVKM. The CDR3 coding sequence is TGTGCCAGCAGCCTGGACAGGCCACTTTCACCCCTCCACTTT. It is translated as CASSLDRPLSPLHF.

This clone was observed at least ten times. The chain combines TRBV9 with TRBJ1-4, with D perhaps matching TRBD1 (5 bases). This CDR3 has 16 residues. Trimming left V 0 bases short and J 3 bases short, with 12 bases between. Germline CDR1 reads SGDLS; CDR2 reads YYNGEE. The CDR3 spells CASSVDVGGANEKLFF. The CDR3 region has the DNA TGTGCCAGCAGCGTAGATGTGGGGGGAGCTAATGAAAAACTGTTTTTT.

The V call is TRBV28, the J call TRBJ2-3; D could derive from TRBD1 or TRBD2 (6 bases each). V lost 2 bases, J lost 1 base, and 7 bases lay in between. This CDR3 has 14 residues. Germline V CDR1 and CDR2: MDHEN, SYDVKM. CDR3 in amino acids: CASSLRGGTDTQYF. DNA of the CDR3: TGTGCCAGCAGTTTAAGGGGGGGCACAGATACGCAGTATTTT.

V usage is TRBV28 and J usage is TRBJ2-2, with a tentative D call TRBD1 (5 bases). The CDR3 has 13 residues. V gave up 10 bases and J gave up 1 base, with 10 bases separating them. Germline assignment: CDR1 MDHEN and CDR2 SYDVKM. The DNA of the CDR3 is TGTGCCACCATTCAGGGGAACACCGGGGAGCTGTTTTTT. It specifies CATIQGNTGELFF.

This chain uses TRBV7-6 with TRBJ2-7; D is unresolved. Germline V lookup: CDR1 SGHVS, CDR2 FNYEAQ. This CDR3 region has 12 residues. V was trimmed by 5 bases and J by 2 bases, leaving 7 bases between them. The chain's CDR3 is CASSRNAYEQYF. Written as DNA, the CDR3 is TGTGCCAGCAGCCGAAATGCCTACGAGCAGTACTTC.

The rearrangement uses TRBV12-3 or TRBV12-4 and TRBJ1-3; D gene ambiguous. The CDR3 loop spans 11 amino acids. The V end lost 5 bases, the J end lost 8 bases, and 7 bases lay between the germline ends. The CDR3 is CASSLRDTIYF. The CDR3 DNA reads as TGTGCCAGCAGTCTCCGGGACACCATATATTTT.

The chain carries TRBV18 and TRBJ1-4; the D is unclear. V gave up 0 bases and J gave up 7 bases, with 6 bases separating them. There are 13 residues in the CDR3. Germline V gene sequence: CDR1 KGHSH, CDR2 LQKENI. The CDR3 DNA is TGTGCCAGCTCACCACCAACCAGTGAAAAACTGTTTTTT. Protein: CASSPPTSEKLFF.

The J gene is TRBJ2-5, the V gene TRBV6-6; 12 nucleotides match TRBD2. The CDR3 runs to 16 residues. V gave up 6 bases and J gave up 4 bases; unmatched junction bases: 9. Germline CDR1 and CDR2: MNHNY and SVGAGI (reference sequence). Written as DNA, the CDR3 is TGTGCCAGCAGCCCCTCTAGCGGGGGGGCCCGAGAGACCCAGTACTTC. Protein product: CASSPSSGGARETQYF.

The chain employs TRBV7-2 and TRBJ2-3; D perhaps matches TRBD2 (5 bases). This CDR3 comprises 14 residues. Germline CDR1 is SGHTA and CDR2 is FQGNSA. V lost 2 bases and J lost 4, with 10 bases in between. The CDR3: CASSLRETPDTQYF. The CDR3 DNA follows: TGTGCCAGCAGCTTAAGGGAGACCCCAGATACGCAGTATTTT. The full variable domain, rest sourced from reference TRBV7-2 and TRBJ2-3, is GAGVSQSPSNKVTEKGKDVELRCDPISGHTALYWYRQSLGQGLEFLIYFQGNSAPDKSGLPSDRFSAERTGGSVSTLTIQRTQQEDSAVYLCASSLRETPDTQYFGPGTRLTVL.

J is TRBJ2-7 and V is TRBV6-2 or TRBV6-3; D gene uncertain. The V and J ends lost 0 bases and 6 bases respectively, with 15 bases between them. The germline CDR1 and CDR2 sequences are MNHEY and SVGEGT. The CDR3 has 15 amino acids. The CDR3 region has the DNA TGTGCCAGCAGTTACTCAGGTTCCCTAAATAGCGAGCAGTACTTC. Protein sequence: CASSYSGSLNSEQYF.

The chain joins TRBV4-1 to TRBJ2-7, with TRBD2 matching 8 bases. J gave up 3 bases and V 5 bases, and 12 bases lay outside the gene matches. In germline, CDR1 is MGHRA, CDR2 YSYEKL. The CDR3 length is 16 residues. As DNA, the CDR3 is TGCGCCAGCAGCTCAAGAGCCCTAGCGGGCGACTACGAGCAGTACTTC. It codes for CASSSRALAGDYEQYF.

There are many counts of this clone. The chain links TRBV6-2 or TRBV6-3 to TRBJ2-6, with D tentatively TRBD1 (5 bases). Germline assignment: CDR1 MNHEY and CDR2 SVGEGT. CDR3 length: 15 amino acids. V was trimmed by 2 bases and J by 0 bases, leaving 5 bases between them. CDR3 sequence (DNA): TGTGCCAGCAGTTACACAGGCTCTGGGGCCAACGTCCTGACTTTC. Its protein is CASSYTGSGANVLTF.